These 21 T cell receptor beta chains originate from one sample sequenced in a study of identifying expanded T cells in peripheral blood. Generated by immunoSEQ multiplex PCR, the TCRdb table keeps only in-frame clones and is missing some. The sample yields 45,000 to 60,000 clones, over 80% seen once. Sequenced input: blood. The receptors derive from a person between 18 and 75 years old in good health.

This chain joins TRBV5-4 and TRBJ2-2, with D perhaps TRBD1 (6 bases). Germline lookup yields CDR1 SGHNT and CDR2 YYREEE (reference sequence). V lost 5 bases and J 3 bases, leaving 11 bases between the germline ends. This CDR3 is 14 amino acids long. CDR3 coding DNA: TGTGCCAGCAGAACGGACAGCTACACCGGGGAGCTGTTTTTT. This translates into CASRTDSYTGELFF.

This chain uses TRBV6-5 with TRBJ1-1, with 7 nucleotides matching TRBD1. Germline CDR1 reads MNHEY; CDR2 reads SVGAGI. This CDR3 contains 13 residues. The V gene end was trimmed by 2 bases and the J gene end by 10 bases; junction bases not matched to a gene: 7. In DNA, the CDR3 is TGTGCCAGCAGTTACACAGACAGGGTCGGAGCTTTCTTT. Translated, it gives CASSYTDRVGAFF.

V and J are TRBV20-1 and TRBJ2-7, with 7 bases identical to TRBD2. The length of the CDR3 is 11 residues. The V segment lost 5 bases and the J segment 9 bases; nucleotides outside the gene matches: 7. The V gene's germline CDR1 is DFQATT and CDR2 SNEGSKA (reference sequence). The CDR3 region is CSAEVGEGQYF. The CDR3 nucleotides read TGCAGTGCTGAGGTGGGGGAGGGGCAGTACTTC.

The chain joins TRBV5-6 to TRBJ2-7; 9 positions agree with TRBD1. CDR3 length: 14 residues. V lost 3 bases, J lost 6 bases, and 7 bases stayed unmatched. CDR1 SGHDT and CDR2 YYEEEE come from the germline V gene. The CDR3 DNA follows: TGTGCCAGCAGCTCGTACAGGGGGCTTGGCGAGCAGTACGTC. This codes for CASSSYRGLGEQYV.

In this sample, this clone turned up a few times. The chain recombines TRBV29-1 with TRBJ2-5, with D uncertain. V was cut by 4 bases and J by 4 bases, with 1 base left in between. Looked up from germline, CDR1 is SQVTM and CDR2 is ANQGSEA. This CDR3 has 9 residues. In nucleotides, the CDR3 is TGCAGCGTTGGAGAGACCCAGTACTTC. This encodes CSVGETQYF.

DNA of the CDR3: TGCGCCAGCAGCTTGAAGGCAGGGGGCACTGAAGCTTTCTTT. It is translated as CASSLKAGGTEAFF. The genes are TRBV5-1 and TRBJ1-1, with 7 bases fitting TRBD1. The CDR3 covers 14 residues. Germline-derived CDR1 and CDR2 are SGHRS and YFSETQ. Unmatched junction bases numbered 4, after V lost 1 base and J lost 4 bases. Combining the CDR3 with reference TRBV5-1 and TRBJ1-1 gives the whole variable domain KAGVTQTPRYLIKTRGQQVTLSCSPISGHRSVSWYQQTPGQGLQFLFEYFSETQRNKGNFPGRFSGRQFSNSRSEMNVSTLELGDSALYLCASSLKAGGTEAFFGQGTRLTVV.

The chain employs TRBV5-4 and TRBJ2-7; 7 nucleotides agree with TRBD1. Trimming removed 4 bases from V and 1 base from J; junction bases left unmatched: 5. CDR1 is SGHNT and CDR2 is YYREEE in the germline V gene (reference sequence). The CDR3 totals 14 residues. CDR3 in DNA: TGTGCCAGCAGCCCCACGGGACAGTCCTACGAGCAGTACGTC. As protein: CASSPTGQSYEQYV.

This chain joins TRBV7-9 and TRBJ2-3, with D unresolved. CDR1 SEHNR and CDR2 FQNEAQ come from the germline V gene (reference sequence). This CDR3 has 15 residues. Trimming pared 5 bases from V and 0 bases from J, leaving 12 bases between. CDR3 sequence (DNA): TGTGCCAGCAGCCAGCTAGTTCCTAGCACAGATACGCAGTATTTT. It specifies CASSQLVPSTDTQYF.

The chain is built from TRBV19 and TRBJ2-3, with 10 nucleotides matching TRBD1. The CDR3 covers 15 residues. V gave up 4 bases and J gave up 2 bases; unmatched junction bases: 3. Germline-derived CDR1 and CDR2 are LNHDA and SQIVND (reference sequence). DNA of the CDR3: TGTGCCAGTAGTAGGGACAGGGGAAACACAGATACGCAGTATTTT. Amino acids: CASSRDRGNTDTQYF.

This clone was counted a single time. The chain couples TRBV25-1 to TRBJ2-5; D might be TRBD2 (7 bases). This CDR3 has 14 amino acids. Germline V lookup: CDR1 MGHDK, CDR2 SYGVNS. V gave up 4 bases and J gave up 8 bases, with 17 bases separating them. The CDR3 DNA is TGTGCCAGCAGTGGCCCCGGGGGGCCGGTCACCCAGTACTTC. Translating gives CASSGPGGPVTQYF.

By share, this clone counts as medium-sized (0.01 to 0.1%). The genes are TRBV7-9 and TRBJ2-2; a weak D match, TRBD1 (6 bases). V lost 4 bases to trimming and J lost 6 bases, with 21 bases between them. CDR1 and CDR2 from the germline V gene are SEHNR and FQNEAQ (reference sequence). The CDR3 runs 17 residues. For the CDR3, the DNA is TGTGCCAGCAGCTCCCACGACAGGAAGGGAGCGTCCGGGGAGCTGTTTTTT. Translating it yields CASSSHDRKGASGELFF.

V gene TRBV7-2 combines with J gene TRBJ1-2, with 9 bases aligning to TRBD1. The CDR3 length is 13 residues. V lost 5 bases to trimming and J lost 12 bases; unmatched junction nucleotides: 10. Per the germline V gene, CDR1 is SGHTA and CDR2 is FQGNSA. The CDR3: CASSAQGASGHTF. The CDR3 nucleotides are TGTGCCAGCAGCGCACAGGGGGCGAGTGGTCACACCTTC.

CDR3 nucleotides: TGTGCCAGCAGTGACGGAGGGGAATATCAGCCCCAGCATTTT. It specifies CASSDGGEYQPQHF. The chain recombines TRBV6-4 with TRBJ1-5, with D perhaps matching TRBD1 (5 bases). CDR1 MRHNA and CDR2 SNTAGT come from the germline V gene. The V and J ends lost 2 bases and 5 bases respectively, with 10 bases between them. This CDR3 is 14 amino acids long.

The chain recombines TRBV15 with TRBJ2-7; D uncertain. The CDR3 is made up of 16 amino acids. V was clipped by 0 bases and J by 2 bases, with 14 bases between them. The germline gives CDR1 LNHNV, CDR2 YYDKDF (reference sequence). CDR3 region: CATSRDLALTPYEQYF. The DNA of the CDR3 is TGTGCCACCAGCAGAGATTTAGCCTTGACGCCCTACGAGCAGTACTTC.

The chain carries TRBV7-8 and TRBJ1-1; D remains ambiguous. V lost 3 bases to trimming and J lost 1 base, with 9 bases between them. The CDR3 consists of 14 residues. Germline CDR1 reads SGHVS; CDR2 reads FQNEAQ. The CDR3 coding sequence is TGTGCCAGCAGCTTGGGCCTTGGGAACACTGAAGCTTTCTTT. Translation: CASSLGLGNTEAFF.

The V call is TRBV6-6, the J call TRBJ1-3, with D unclear. CDR3 length: 16 amino acids. Germline V lookup: CDR1 MNHNY, CDR2 SVGAGI (reference sequence). Between the trimmed V and J ends, which lost 0 bases and 0 bases, there was a span of 9 bases. The CDR3 spells CASSYSAASSGNTIYF. The CDR3 DNA follows: TGTGCCAGCAGTTACTCGGCCGCAAGCTCTGGAAACACCATATATTTT.

The rearrangement links TRBV5-6 to TRBJ1-6, with TRBD1 matching 7 bases. The germline gives CDR1 SGHDT, CDR2 YYEEEE. Losses at the gene ends were 1 base for V and 10 bases for J; bases not matched to a gene: 20. The CDR3 totals 19 residues. This CDR3 reads CASSLLNGDRAATLSPLHF. The CDR3 nucleotides are TGTGCCAGCAGCTTGTTAAACGGAGACAGGGCCGCGACCTTATCACCCCTCCACTTT.

The sample holds one count of this clone. This CDR3 is CASSLDPRNTIYF. The CDR3 region has the DNA TGTGCCAGCAGCTTAGACCCCCGAAACACCATATATTTT. V gene TRBV11-2 combines with J gene TRBJ1-3; D unresolved. V lost 0 bases and J lost 5, with 5 bases in between. The germline gives CDR1 SGHAT, CDR2 FQNNGV. The CDR3 covers 13 residues. Combining the CDR3 with reference TRBV11-2 and TRBJ1-3 gives the whole variable domain EAGVAQSPRYKIIEKRQSVAFWCNPISGHATLYWYQQILGQGPKLLIQFQNNGVVDDSQLPKDRFSAERLKGVDSTLKIQPAKLEDSAVYLCASSLDPRNTIYFGEGSWLTVV.

The chain has TRBV27 and TRBJ2-7; D is possibly TRBD2 (6 bases). Germline V gene data show CDR1 as MNHEY and CDR2 as SMNVEV (reference sequence). The germline V and J ends were trimmed by 5 bases and 1 base, with 18 bases remaining between them. The CDR3 contains 16 residues. The CDR3 sequence: CASSPKAGLSSYEQYF. For the CDR3, the DNA is TGTGCCAGCAGTCCAAAAGCGGGCTTATCGTCCTACGAGCAGTACTTC.

The chain carries TRBV5-4 and TRBJ2-7; D call uncertain. With 2 bases removed from V and 6 bases from J, the gap between germline ends came to 12 bases. The CDR3 totals 13 residues. From germline, CDR1 is SGHNT and CDR2 YYREEE (reference sequence). CDR3 nucleotides: TGTGCCAGCAGCTTTGACGCTAAGGCCGAGCAGTACTTC. It encodes CASSFDAKAEQYF.

The chain uses TRBV6-6 and TRBJ1-3; possible D gene TRBD1, 6 bases. Germline-derived CDR1 and CDR2 are MNHNY and SVGAGI (reference sequence). V was pared by 7 bases and J by 10 bases, with 26 bases between. The CDR3 runs 16 residues. The CDR3 bases are TGTGCCAGCATCGGGAGGGGGGCCGGGCTAGGAGGGACCATATATTTT. Amino acids: CASIGRGAGLGGTIYF.